This TCR beta chain was documented in a study of blood T cells in healthy people across ages. General study points: Older individuals had lower TCR beta diversity per million T cells (the decline was roughly linear).

The V end was cut by 0 bases, the J end by 12 bases, with 14 bases between. Germline V gives CDR1 GTSNPN, CDR2 SVGIG (reference sequence). The CDR3 loop spans 12 amino acids. There are a few counts of this clonotype. Its antigen is as yet unknown. A second PCR, run for roughly 7 to 11 cycles, used a sample-barcoded 5' primer plus a J-beta primer mix. With 12 random nucleotides, a template-switch adaptor tagged each individual cDNA molecule. TCRdb re-called the 5' RACE reads through MiXCR, storing one row per CDR3 protein. The data contain fewer than 2 million distinct CDR3 sequences, around 42% of them singletons.

The sequenced material came from blood. The sequence came from a human donor in good health. The chain employs TRBV30 and TRBJ2-5; D might be TRBD1 (6 bases). CDR3 sequence (DNA): TGTGCCTGGAGTGTACGTTCAGGGGTCGAGTACTTC. Encoded protein: CAWSVRSGVEYF.